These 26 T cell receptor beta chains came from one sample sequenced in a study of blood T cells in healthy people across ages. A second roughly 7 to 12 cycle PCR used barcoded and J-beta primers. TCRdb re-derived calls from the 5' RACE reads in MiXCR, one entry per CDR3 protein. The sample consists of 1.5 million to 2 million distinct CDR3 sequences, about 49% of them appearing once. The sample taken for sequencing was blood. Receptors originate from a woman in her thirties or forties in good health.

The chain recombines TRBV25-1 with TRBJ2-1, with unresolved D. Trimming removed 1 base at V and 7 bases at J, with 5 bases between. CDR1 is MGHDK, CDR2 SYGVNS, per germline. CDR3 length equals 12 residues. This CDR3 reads CASSEWENEQFF. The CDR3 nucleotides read TGTGCCAGCAGTGAATGGGAAAATGAGCAGTTCTTC.

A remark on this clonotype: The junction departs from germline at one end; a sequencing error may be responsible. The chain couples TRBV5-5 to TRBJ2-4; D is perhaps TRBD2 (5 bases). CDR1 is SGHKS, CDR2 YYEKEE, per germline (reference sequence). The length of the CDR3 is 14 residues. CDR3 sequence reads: CASHGAAAKSIQYF. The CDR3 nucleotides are TGTGCCAGCCATGGTGCAGCGGCCAAAAGCATTCAGTACTTC.

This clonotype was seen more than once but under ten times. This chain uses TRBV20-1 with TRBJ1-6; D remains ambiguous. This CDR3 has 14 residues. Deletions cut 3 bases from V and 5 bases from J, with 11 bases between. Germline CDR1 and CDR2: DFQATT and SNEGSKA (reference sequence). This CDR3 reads CSASIGEDNSPLHF. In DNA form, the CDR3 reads TGCAGTGCTAGCATCGGGGAGGATAATTCACCCCTCCACTTT.

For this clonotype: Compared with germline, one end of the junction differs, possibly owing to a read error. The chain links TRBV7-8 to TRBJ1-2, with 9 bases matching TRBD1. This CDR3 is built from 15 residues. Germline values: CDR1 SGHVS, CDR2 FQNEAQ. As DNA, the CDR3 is TGTGCCAGCAGCCTCGGACAGGGGATTAACTATGACTACACCTTC. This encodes CASSLGQGINYDYTF.

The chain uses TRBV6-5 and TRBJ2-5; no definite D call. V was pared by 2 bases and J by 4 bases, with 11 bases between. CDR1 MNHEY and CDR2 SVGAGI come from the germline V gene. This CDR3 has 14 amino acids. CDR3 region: CASSYRHDLETQYF. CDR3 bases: TGTGCCAGCAGTTACAGGCATGACTTAGAGACCCAGTACTTC.

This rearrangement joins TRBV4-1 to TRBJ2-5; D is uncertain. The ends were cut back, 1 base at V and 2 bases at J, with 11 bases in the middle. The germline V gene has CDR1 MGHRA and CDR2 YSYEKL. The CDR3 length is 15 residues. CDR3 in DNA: TGCGCCAGCAGCCAAGGCGGCGAAGGGCAAGAGACCCAGTACTTC. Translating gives CASSQGGEGQETQYF.

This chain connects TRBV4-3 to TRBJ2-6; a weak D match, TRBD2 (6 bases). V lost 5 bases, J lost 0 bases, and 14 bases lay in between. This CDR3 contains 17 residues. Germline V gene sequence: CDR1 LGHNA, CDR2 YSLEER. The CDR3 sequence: CASSFTAGISGANVLTF. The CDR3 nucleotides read TGCGCCAGCAGCTTCACGGCGGGGATCTCTGGGGCCAACGTCCTGACTTTC.

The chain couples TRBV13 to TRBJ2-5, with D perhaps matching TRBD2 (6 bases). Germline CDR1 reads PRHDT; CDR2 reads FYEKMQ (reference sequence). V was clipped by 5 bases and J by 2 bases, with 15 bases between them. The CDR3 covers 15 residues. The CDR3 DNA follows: TGTGCCAGCAGCCTTAGCGGAAGAAAACAAGAGACCCAGTACTTC. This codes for CASSLSGRKQETQYF. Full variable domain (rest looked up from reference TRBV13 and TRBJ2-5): AAGVIQSPRHLIKEKRETATLKCYPIPRHDTVYWYQQGPGQDPQFLISFYEKMQSDKGSIPDRFSAQQFSDYHSELNMSSLELGDSALYFCASSLSGRKQETQYFGPGTRLLVL.

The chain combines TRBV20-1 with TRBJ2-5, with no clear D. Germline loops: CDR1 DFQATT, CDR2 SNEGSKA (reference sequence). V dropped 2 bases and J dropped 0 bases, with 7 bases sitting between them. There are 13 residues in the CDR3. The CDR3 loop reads CSARPPDQETQYF. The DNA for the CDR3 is TGCAGTGCTAGACCCCCGGACCAAGAGACCCAGTACTTC.

Here the CDR3 DNA reads TGTGCCAGCAGCTCCCTTGGGCAGCGGGTCCGCAGCGAGCAGTACTTC. Translated: CASSSLGQRVRSEQYF. This chain links TRBV7-2 with TRBJ2-5, with D tentatively TRBD2 (6 bases). The DNA end is a closer match to TRBJ2-7, so the J assignment may be wrong. Germline lookup yields CDR1 SGHTA and CDR2 FQGNSA. This CDR3 is 16 amino acids long.

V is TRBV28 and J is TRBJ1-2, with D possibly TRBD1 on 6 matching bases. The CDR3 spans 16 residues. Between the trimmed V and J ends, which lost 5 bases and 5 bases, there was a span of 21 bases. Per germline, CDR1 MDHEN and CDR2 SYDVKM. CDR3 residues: CASSGGYRGSRYGYTF. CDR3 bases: TGTGCCAGCAGTGGGGGCTATCGGGGCAGCCGATATGGCTACACCTTC.

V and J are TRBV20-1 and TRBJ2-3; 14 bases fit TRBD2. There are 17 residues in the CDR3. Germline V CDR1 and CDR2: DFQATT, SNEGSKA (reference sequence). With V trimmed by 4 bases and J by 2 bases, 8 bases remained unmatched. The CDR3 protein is CSATGTSGGANTDTQYF. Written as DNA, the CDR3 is TGCAGTGCTACCGGGACTAGCGGGGGAGCAAACACAGATACGCAGTATTTT.

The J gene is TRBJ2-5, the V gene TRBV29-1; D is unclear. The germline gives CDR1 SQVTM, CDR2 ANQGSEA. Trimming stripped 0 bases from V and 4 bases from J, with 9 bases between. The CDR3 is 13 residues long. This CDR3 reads CSVEEVAGETQYF. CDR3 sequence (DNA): TGCAGCGTTGAAGAGGTAGCCGGAGAGACCCAGTACTTC.

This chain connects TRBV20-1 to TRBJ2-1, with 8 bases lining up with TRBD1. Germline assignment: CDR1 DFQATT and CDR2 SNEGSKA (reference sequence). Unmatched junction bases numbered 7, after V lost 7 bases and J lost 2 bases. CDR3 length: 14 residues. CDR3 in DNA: TGCAGTGTTGACGGACAGGGTCCCTACAATGAGCAGTTCTTC. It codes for CSVDGQGPYNEQFF.

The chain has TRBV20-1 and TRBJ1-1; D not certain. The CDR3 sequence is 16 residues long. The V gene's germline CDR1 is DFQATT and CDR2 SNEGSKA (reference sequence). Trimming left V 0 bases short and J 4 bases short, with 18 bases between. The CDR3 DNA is TGCAGTGCTAGAGATCTCCTGGGTCCGGACTCCACTGAAGCTTTCTTT. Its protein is CSARDLLGPDSTEAFF.

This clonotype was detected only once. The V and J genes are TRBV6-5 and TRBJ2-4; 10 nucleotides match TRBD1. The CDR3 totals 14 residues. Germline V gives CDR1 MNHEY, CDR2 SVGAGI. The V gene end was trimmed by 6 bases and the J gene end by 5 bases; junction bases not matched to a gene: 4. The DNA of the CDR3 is TGTGCCAGCAGCCGACAGGGGGCCGAAAACATTCAGTACTTC. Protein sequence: CASSRQGAENIQYF.

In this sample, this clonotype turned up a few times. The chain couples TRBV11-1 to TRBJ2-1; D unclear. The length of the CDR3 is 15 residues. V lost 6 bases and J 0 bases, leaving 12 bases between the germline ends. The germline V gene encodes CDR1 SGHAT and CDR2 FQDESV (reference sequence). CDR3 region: CASSLDHVSYNEQFF. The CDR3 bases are TGTGCCAGCAGTCTCGACCATGTCTCCTACAATGAGCAGTTCTTC. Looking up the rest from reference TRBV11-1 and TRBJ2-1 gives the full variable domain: EAEVAQSPRYKITEKSQAVAFWCDPISGHATLYWYRQILGQGPELLVQFQDESVVDDSQLPKDRFSAERLKGVDSTLKIQPAELGDSAMYLCASSLDHVSYNEQFFGPGTRLTVL.

CDR3 protein: CASSVVGRGSETQYF. Here the CDR3 DNA reads TGTGCCAGCAGCGTAGTCGGGAGGGGATCGGAGACCCAGTACTTC. The chain carries TRBV9 and TRBJ2-7; the match to TRBD2 covers 8 bases. The J call is doubtful: the DNA matches TRBJ2-5 better. The germline V gene has CDR1 SGDLS and CDR2 YYNGEE. The CDR3 has 15 amino acids.

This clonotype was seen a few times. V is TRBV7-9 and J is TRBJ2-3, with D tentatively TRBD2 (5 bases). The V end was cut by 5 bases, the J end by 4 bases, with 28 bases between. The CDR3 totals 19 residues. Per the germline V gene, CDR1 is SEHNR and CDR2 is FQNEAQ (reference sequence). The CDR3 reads CASSPRDFPDQHHADTQYF. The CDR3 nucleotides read TGTGCCAGCAGCCCACGGGATTTTCCTGACCAACACCACGCAGATACGCAGTATTTT.

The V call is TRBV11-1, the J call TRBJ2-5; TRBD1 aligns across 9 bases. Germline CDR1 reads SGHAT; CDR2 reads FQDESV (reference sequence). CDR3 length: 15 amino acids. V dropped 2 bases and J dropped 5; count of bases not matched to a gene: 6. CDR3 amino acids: CASSLTYRGRETQYF. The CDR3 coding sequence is TGTGCCAGCAGCTTAACGTACAGGGGGCGGGAGACCCAGTACTTC.

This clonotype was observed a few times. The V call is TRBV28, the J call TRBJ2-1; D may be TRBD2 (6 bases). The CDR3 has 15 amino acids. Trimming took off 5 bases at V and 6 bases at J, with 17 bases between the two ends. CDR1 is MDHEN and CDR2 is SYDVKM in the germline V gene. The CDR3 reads CASSPFTTGGNEQFF. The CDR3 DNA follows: TGTGCCAGCAGTCCTTTTACCACCGGGGGCAATGAGCAGTTCTTC.

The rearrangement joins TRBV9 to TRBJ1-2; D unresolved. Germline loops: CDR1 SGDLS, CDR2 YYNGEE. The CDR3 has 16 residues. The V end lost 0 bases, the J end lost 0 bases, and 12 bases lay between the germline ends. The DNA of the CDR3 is TGTGCCAGCAGCGTAGGATTGGACTTAGCTAACTATGGCTACACCTTC. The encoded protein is CASSVGLDLANYGYTF.

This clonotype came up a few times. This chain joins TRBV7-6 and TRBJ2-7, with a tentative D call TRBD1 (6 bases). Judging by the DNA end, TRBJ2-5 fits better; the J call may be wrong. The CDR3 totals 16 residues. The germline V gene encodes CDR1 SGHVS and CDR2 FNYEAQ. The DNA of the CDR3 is TGTGCCAGCAGCTTAGCGGAGACAGGCCCAAGACGGACCCAGTACTTC. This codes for CASSLAETGPRRTQYF.

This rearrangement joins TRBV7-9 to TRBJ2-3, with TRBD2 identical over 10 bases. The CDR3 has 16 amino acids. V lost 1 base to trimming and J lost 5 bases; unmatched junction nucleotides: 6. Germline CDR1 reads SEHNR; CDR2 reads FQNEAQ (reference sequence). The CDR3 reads CASSLEASGGGDTQYF. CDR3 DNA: TGTGCCAGCAGCTTAGAAGCTAGCGGGGGTGGAGATACGCAGTATTTT. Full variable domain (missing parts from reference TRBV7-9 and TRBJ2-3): DTGVSQNPRHKITKRGQNVTFRCDPISEHNRLYWYRQTLGQGPEFLTYFQNEAQLEKSRLLSDRFSAERPKGSFSTLEIQRTEQGDSAMYLCASSLEASGGGDTQYFGPGTRLTVL.

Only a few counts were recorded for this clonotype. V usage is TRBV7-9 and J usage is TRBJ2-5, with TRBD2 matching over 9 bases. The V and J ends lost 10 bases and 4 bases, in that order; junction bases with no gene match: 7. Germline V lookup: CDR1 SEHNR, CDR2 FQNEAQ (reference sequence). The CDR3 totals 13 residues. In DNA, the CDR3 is TGTGCCACCGGCGGGGGGGCCTTAGAGACCCAGTACTTC. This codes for CATGGGALETQYF.

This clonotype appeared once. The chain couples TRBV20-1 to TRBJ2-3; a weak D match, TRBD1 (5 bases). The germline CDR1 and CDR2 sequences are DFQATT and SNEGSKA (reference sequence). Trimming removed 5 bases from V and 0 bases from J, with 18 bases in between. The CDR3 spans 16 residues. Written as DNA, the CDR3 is TGCAGTGCTGAAGATGTGACAGTACTTAGCACAGATACGCAGTATTTT. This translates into CSAEDVTVLSTDTQYF.